The rows below give T cell receptor beta chains drawn from one sample of a study of blood T cell repertoires in COVID-19. The data were produced by immunoSEQ multiplex PCR, yet TCRdb's version contains in-frame clones alone and is incomplete. The sample contains approximately 46,000 clones, approximately 86% of which appear only once. The sample consisted of peripheral blood. Receptors originate from a man aged 55 to 70 with active or convalescent COVID-19. Both conserved end residues are part of each CDR3. A D gene is named only where the DNA matches it firmly. A clone size is listed for some rows: how often the clone was seen (once, few, many), or a class if it is expanded.

clone_size cdr3_length j_call v_call d_call cdr3_aa cdr3_nt
NA 15 TRBJ2-5 TRBV5-4 NA CASSPKSSGKETQYF TGTGCCAGCAGCCCCAAGAGCTCAGGGAAAGAGACCCAGTACTTC
once 19 TRBJ2-3 TRBV6-1 TRBD1 CASSEEGTGGSSSTDTQYF TGTGCCAGCAGTGAAGAGGGGACAGGGGGCTCCTCTAGCACAGATACGCAGTATTTT
once 14 TRBJ2-3 TRBV7-2 NA CASSSLRGTDTQYF TGTGCCAGCAGCTCCCTCAGGGGCACAGATACGCAGTATTTT
once 16 TRBJ2-3 TRBV19 TRBD2 CASSSILAGGADTQYF TGTGCCAGTAGCTCTATTCTAGCGGGGGGAGCAGATACGCAGTATTTT
NA 14 TRBJ1-3 TRBV6-5 NA CASSLLGGGNTIYF TGTGCCAGCAGTTTACTCGGAGGTGGAAACACCATATATTTT
NA 16 TRBJ2-7 TRBV19 NA CASSLGYGRQGNEQYF TGTGCCAGTAGTTTAGGGTATGGGAGGCAGGGCAACGAGCAGTACTTC
NA 15 TRBJ2-7 TRBV6-1 NA CASSELIGAIYEQYF TGTGCCAGCAGTGAACTTATTGGGGCTATCTACGAGCAGTACTTC
NA 19 TRBJ2-7 TRBV30 TRBD1 CAWELSGQGEGSPYYEQYF TGTGCCTGGGAGCTCTCGGGACAGGGGGAGGGGAGCCCTTACTACGAGCAGTACTTC
once 11 TRBJ2-3 TRBV29-1 NA CSASSTDTQYF TGCAGCGCATCTAGCACAGATACGCAGTATTTT
NA 13 TRBJ1-2 TRBV5-1 TRBD1 CASSLKGADGYTF TGCGCCAGCAGCTTAAAGGGGGCAGATGGCTACACCTTC
NA 14 TRBJ1-1 TRBV6-6 NA CASSYRVGDTEAFF TGTGCCAGCAGTTACCGGGTAGGCGACACTGAAGCTTTCTTT
NA 14 TRBJ2-1 TRBV5-6 NA CASSRRGGYNEQFF TGTGCCAGCAGCCGGAGGGGGGGCTACAATGAGCAGTTCTTC